This T cell receptor (beta chain) emerged from a study of a mutant IDH1 vaccine in newly diagnosed glioma. Study-level background: Treated patients, approximately 60% male and 37.5% female, averaged approximately 40 years of age. Earlier care involved radiotherapy, temozolomide, or both, and the majority received both.

The protocol was immunoSEQ multiplex PCR, while the TCRdb copy is restricted to in-frame clones and leaves out a portion. The table includes tens of thousands of clones, about nine tenths detected once. Whole-study findings and limits: Among patients, around 95% showed immune responses induced by the vaccine.

The CDR3 is made up of 14 amino acids. Germline-derived CDR1 and CDR2 are SGHTA and FQGTGA. V lost 3 bases and J lost 7, with 15 bases in between. On this clone: The antigen is undetermined.

Sample time point: baseline, week 1 (first vaccination visit). The sample's treatment: pre-vaccination baseline after standard-of-care therapy. Every donor had a new WHO grade 3 or 4 astrocytoma that was IDH1-mutant, with loss of nuclear ATRX. The sequencing here drew on PBMCs, taken from a glioma patient treated with radiotherapy, temozolomide or both. This TCR came from a middle-aged man with glioma. The chain recombines TRBV7-3 with TRBJ2-5; D may be TRBD1 or TRBD2 (5 bases each). This CDR3 reads CASSFFSSGGTQYF. For the CDR3, the DNA is TGTGCCAGCAGCTTCTTTTCTTCTGGGGGGACCCAGTACTTC.